This T cell receptor (beta chain) comes out of a study of shared clonotypes between healthy human individuals. This clone was found many times. The V and J ends lost 3 bases and 6 bases respectively, with 11 bases between them. The CDR3 sequence is 14 residues long. Germline loops: CDR1 MDHEN, CDR2 SYDVKM. Sequencing was performed with immunoSEQ multiplex PCR; in TCRdb, only in-frame clones are kept and a portion is missing. The data hold about 120,000 clones, with 68% observed a single time. The chain couples TRBV28 to TRBJ2-2; tentatively, D is TRBD2 (6 bases). The source of this sequence is a woman aged 25 to 39 in good health. The sample comprised memory CD8+ T cells sorted from blood. As for subset: CD45RO+ cells pooled with CCR7-negative TemRA cells. The CDR3 DNA reads TGTGCCAGCAGTTTCGCCCTAGCGTCCGGGGAGCTGTTTTTT. Its protein product is CASSFALASGELFF.